The clone carrying this T cell receptor beta chain has only one observation. This sample was included in a study of OX40 agonist ivuxolimab in advanced cancers. Study summary: A history of anti-PD-1, anti-PD-L1 or anti-CTLA-4 therapy was acceptable, and more than 30% had some. One hepatocellular carcinoma and a couple of cutaneous melanoma patients partially responded.

Only in-frame clones appear in the TCRdb table, and some are missing; sequencing was by immunoSEQ multiplex PCR. The table records nearly 85,000 clones, approximately 87% of them present only once. The ends were cut back, 4 bases at V and 7 bases at J, with 10 bases in the middle. Germline CDR1 reads SGHAT; CDR2 reads FQNNGV. The CDR3 runs to 12 residues. V gene TRBV11-2 combines with J gene TRBJ2-5, with D possibly matching TRBD2 (7 bases). This TCR came from an adult with an advanced solid tumor such as melanoma, head and neck, liver or kidney cancer. Here the sequenced sample was CD4+ or CD8+ T cells sorted from blood, taken in a trial of the OX40 agonist ivuxolimab. The CDR3 sequence: CASSSGGVTQYF. CDR3 coding DNA: TGTGCCAGCAGCTCGGGGGGCGTGACCCAGTACTTC.